The 27 T cell receptor beta chains below come from one sample, sequenced in a study of Ad26.COV2.S vaccination and SARS-CoV-2 variants. The treatment: 15 to 20 received Ad26.COV2.S at low or high dose, single or two shots; 5 received placebo; per-sample allocation not given. Material that was analyzed had been drawn on day 63 after the first vaccine or placebo injection. Using immunoSEQ multiplex PCR, the repertoire was profiled, and TCRdb retains in-frame clones only, with some absent. Of 380,000 or so clones in the sample, about 87% were seen once. The input for sequencing was peripheral blood, taken in a trial of Ad26.COV2.S vaccine versus placebo. The receptors here all came from a person between 18 and 65 years old who received the Ad26.COV2.S COVID-19 vaccine or a placebo.

The chain couples TRBV5-8 to TRBJ1-5; D perhaps matches TRBD1 (5 bases). From germline, CDR1 is SGHTS and CDR2 YDEGEE. V was clipped by 0 bases and J by 5 bases, with 15 bases between them. This CDR3 has 16 residues. The CDR3 DNA reads TGTGCCAGCAGCTTGGTCGGCGGCTGGGGGGATCAGCCCCAGCATTTT. It encodes CASSLVGGWGDQPQHF.

The CDR3 reads CAWKELPKRGYTF. CDR3 bases: TGTGCCTGGAAGGAGCTTCCCAAAAGGGGCTACACCTTC. The chain combines TRBV30 with TRBJ1-2, with no clear D. The CDR3 runs to 13 residues. Germline CDR1 and CDR2: GTSNPN and SVGIG (reference sequence). Trimming removed 4 bases at V and 8 bases at J, with 17 bases between.

This chain uses TRBV4-2 with TRBJ1-2; the D gene is possibly TRBD1 (6 bases). V lost 2 bases and J 9 bases, leaving 16 bases between the germline ends. CDR1 LGHNA and CDR2 YNFKEQ come from the germline V gene. The CDR3 consists of 14 residues. The CDR3 DNA is TGTGCCAGCAGCCAACCCGAGGGGGTCAGGAGCTACACCTTC. Its translation is CASSQPEGVRSYTF.

This rearrangement joins TRBV3-1 (or the pseudogene TRBV3-2) to TRBJ2-7; 10 bases agree with TRBD2. Per the germline V gene, CDR1 is LGHDT and CDR2 is YNNKEL (reference sequence). This CDR3 contains 15 residues. V lost 2 bases and J lost 5; bases outside the gene matches: 6. CDR3: CASSQWLAGAHEQYF. The CDR3 DNA reads as TGTGCCAGCAGCCAATGGCTAGCGGGAGCCCACGAGCAGTACTTC.

This clone was seen a single time. This chain joins TRBV30 and TRBJ1-2; 7 nucleotides align to TRBD1. V lost 4 bases to trimming and J lost 2 bases; unmatched junction nucleotides: 13. The CDR3 totals 16 residues. Germline CDR1 GTSNPN, CDR2 SVGIG (reference sequence). CDR3 in amino acids: CAWNLSRDRRNYGYTF. CDR3 sequence (DNA): TGTGCCTGGAATCTTTCCCGGGACAGACGAAACTATGGCTACACCTTC.

Here the CDR3 DNA reads TGTGCCAGCAGCGACACCATCCCCGGGGAGCTGTTTTTT. Encoded protein: CASSDTIPGELFF. The chain carries TRBV9 and TRBJ2-2, with D unclear. Germline lookup yields CDR1 SGDLS and CDR2 YYNGEE. This CDR3 is 13 amino acids long. Trimming shortened V by 3 bases and J by 6 bases, and 9 bases separated the two germline ends.

The chain couples TRBV3-1 (or the pseudogene TRBV3-2) to TRBJ1-2, with 7 bases aligning to TRBD1. This CDR3 spans 14 amino acids. J was trimmed by 4 bases and V by 4 bases; bases with no gene match: 6. CDR1 and CDR2 (germline): LGHDT, YNNKEL (reference sequence). The CDR3 DNA reads TGTGCCAGCAGCCTTGGGACAGAGGGCTATGGCTACACCTTC. The encoded protein is CASSLGTEGYGYTF.

This clone was observed a single time. Other nucleotide sequences in the sample specify the same CDR3. This sequence joins TRBV3-1 (or the pseudogene TRBV3-2) and TRBJ2-6, with no clear D. The CDR3 has 14 amino acids. The germline CDR1 and CDR2 sequences are LGHDT and YNNKEL (reference sequence). V lost 3 bases and J 0 bases, leaving 3 bases between the germline ends. Written as DNA, the CDR3 is TGTGCCAGCAGCCAGGCCTCTGGGGCCAACGTCCTGACTTTC. As protein: CASSQASGANVLTF.

The V gene is TRBV11-2, the J gene TRBJ2-5; 10 nucleotides match TRBD2. Germline assignment: CDR1 SGHAT and CDR2 FQNNGV. The CDR3 covers 16 residues. V lost 5 bases, J lost 5 bases, and 11 bases stayed unmatched. The CDR3 DNA sequence: TGTGCCAGCAGCCCCCGTAGCGGGAGGACATGGGAGACCCAGTACTTC. Protein sequence: CASSPRSGRTWETQYF.

On this clone itself: The germline gene is not matched at one end of the junction; a read error may be the cause. V and J are TRBV7-7 and TRBJ2-1, with TRBD1 identical over 7 bases. In germline, CDR1 is SSHAT, CDR2 FNYEAQ (reference sequence). This CDR3 is built from 15 residues. The CDR3 loop is CASSFGDSSYNEQFF. The DNA for the CDR3 is TGTGCTAGCAGCTTTGGGGACAGCTCCTACAATGAGCAGTTCTTC.

V and J are TRBV9 and TRBJ2-3; D is unresolved. Germline values: CDR1 SGDLS, CDR2 YYNGEE. The CDR3 extends over 14 amino acids. With 4 bases removed from V and 6 bases from J, the gap between germline ends came to 15 bases. CDR3 coding DNA: TGTGCCAGCAGCTTCGACCTCCGCGTCGATACGCAGTATTTT. Protein product: CASSFDLRVDTQYF.

The rearrangement joins TRBV3-1 (or the pseudogene TRBV3-2) to TRBJ1-6; tentatively, D is TRBD1 (5 bases). The V gene's germline CDR1 is LGHDT and CDR2 YNNKEL (reference sequence). V dropped 5 bases and J dropped 9 bases, with 17 bases sitting between them. There are 15 residues in the CDR3. CDR3 sequence reads: CASSERGTLGSPLHF. CDR3 nucleotides: TGTGCCAGCAGCGAAAGGGGAACCTTAGGTTCACCCCTCCACTTT.

The V call is TRBV19, the J call TRBJ2-5, with 11 bases matching TRBD2. V shed 8 bases and J 3 bases; nucleotides not matched to a gene: 8. Germline CDR1 is LNHDA and CDR2 is SQIVND (reference sequence). The CDR3 contains 15 residues. The CDR3 is CASSRTSGFEETQYF. The DNA for the CDR3 is TGTGCCAGTTCGCGGACTAGCGGGTTTGAAGAGACCCAGTACTTC.

This rearrangement joins TRBV7-2 to TRBJ1-6; 7 nucleotides agree with TRBD1. The CDR3 totals 15 residues. Looked up from germline, CDR1 is SGHTA and CDR2 is FQGNSA. Losses at the gene ends were 4 bases for V and 7 bases for J; bases not matched to a gene: 7. The CDR3 bases are TGTGCCAGCAGCTCTCGACAGGGCCAGAATTCACCCCTCCACTTT. The encoded protein is CASSSRQGQNSPLHF.

This chain links TRBV30 with TRBJ1-6, with TRBD1 identical over 8 bases. V gave up 5 bases and J gave up 7 bases; unmatched junction bases: 7. Per germline, CDR1 GTSNPN and CDR2 SVGIG (reference sequence). This CDR3 region has 14 residues. The CDR3 bases are TGTGCCTGGGACGAAGGACAGGGAAATTCACCCCTCCACTTT. Protein product: CAWDEGQGNSPLHF.

The CDR3 nucleotides read TGTGCCAGCAGCCAAGGACAGTACAATCAGCCCCAGCATTTT. Translating gives CASSQGQYNQPQHF. The chain links TRBV7-8 to TRBJ1-5; D might be TRBD1 (6 bases). Between the trimmed V and J ends, which lost 5 bases and 3 bases, there was a span of 11 bases. The CDR3 is 14 residues long. Germline V gene sequence: CDR1 SGHVS, CDR2 FQNEAQ.

This clone was counted a single time. The chain combines TRBV15 with TRBJ2-4, with D unclear. Per the germline V gene, CDR1 is LNHNV and CDR2 is YYDKDF (reference sequence). With 0 bases removed from V and 0 bases from J, the gap between germline ends came to 6 bases. This CDR3 spans 15 amino acids. This CDR3 is CATSRDWVAKNIQYF. DNA of the CDR3: TGTGCCACCAGCAGAGATTGGGTAGCCAAAAACATTCAGTACTTC.

The chain joins TRBV19 to TRBJ2-5; 14 bases fit TRBD2. CDR1 and CDR2 from the germline V gene are LNHDA and SQIVND (reference sequence). With 5 bases clipped from V and 3 bases from J, the junction kept 8 bases outside the gene matches. The CDR3 totals 17 residues. The CDR3 here is CASSAGTSGGREETQYF. CDR3 nucleotides: TGTGCCAGTAGTGCGGGGACTAGCGGGGGAAGGGAAGAGACCCAGTACTTC.

J is TRBJ2-3 and V is TRBV28; 12 nucleotides align to TRBD2. Germline loops: CDR1 MDHEN, CDR2 SYDVKM. J gave up 4 bases and V 6 bases, and 5 bases lay outside the gene matches. The CDR3 loop spans 15 amino acids. Written as DNA, the CDR3 is TGTGCCAGCAGAACTAGCGGGAGGTTTCCAGATACGCAGTATTTT. Translation gives CASRTSGRFPDTQYF.

The chain uses TRBV6-5 and TRBJ2-2, with D hard to call. CDR1 is MNHEY and CDR2 is SVGAGI in the germline V gene. The CDR3 totals 12 residues. V was cut by 8 bases and J by 2 bases, with 6 bases left in between. CDR3 coding DNA: TGTGCCAGCGGCGAAAACACCGGGGAGCTGTTTTTT. Translated: CASGENTGELFF.

The chain couples TRBV3-1 (or the pseudogene TRBV3-2) to TRBJ1-1; D uncertain. Trimming cost V 3 bases and J 4 bases, with 18 bases left between them. The CDR3 is made up of 16 amino acids. Germline assignment: CDR1 LGHDT and CDR2 YNNKEL (reference sequence). For the CDR3, the DNA is TGTGCCAGCAGCCACCGGCCTGACCGATTGGGCACTGAAGCTTTCTTT. This sequence encodes CASSHRPDRLGTEAFF.

The chain couples TRBV28 to TRBJ1-6, with 7 bases lining up with TRBD1. Per germline, CDR1 MDHEN and CDR2 SYDVKM. The CDR3 sequence is 15 residues long. The V gene end was trimmed by 5 bases and the J gene end by 7 bases; junction bases not matched to a gene: 8. The CDR3: CASSPQGGSNSPLHF. Here the CDR3 DNA reads TGTGCCAGCAGTCCTCAGGGGGGGTCGAATTCACCCCTCCACTTT. Based on the CDR3 plus reference TRBV28 and TRBJ1-6, the full variable domain is DVKVTQSSRYLVKRTGEKVFLECVQDMDHENMFWYRQDPGLGLRLIYFSYDVKMKEKGDIPEGYSVSREKKERFSLILESASTNQTSMYLCASSPQGGSNSPLHFGNGTRLTVT.

The chain links TRBV30 to TRBJ2-3; no clear D gene. There are 14 residues in the CDR3. Germline-derived CDR1 and CDR2 are GTSNPN and SVGIG (reference sequence). The V end lost 0 bases, the J end lost 2 bases, and 9 bases lay between the germline ends. CDR3 nucleotides: TGTGCCTGGAGTGTTTGGAGTTCCACAGATACGCAGTATTTT. This sequence encodes CAWSVWSSTDTQYF.

The CDR3 DNA follows: TGTGCCAGCAGCAAGCCAGGGGCCGCGGATTACGAGCAGTACTTC. Protein sequence: CASSKPGAADYEQYF. This chain uses TRBV6-5 with TRBJ2-7, with a weak D call TRBD1 (6 bases). V shed 6 bases and J shed 4 bases, with 19 bases lying between them. CDR3 length equals 15 residues. Looked up from germline, CDR1 is MNHEY and CDR2 is SVGAGI.

The chain is built from TRBV28 and TRBJ2-1; D may be TRBD1 (5 bases). Looked up from germline, CDR1 is MDHEN and CDR2 is SYDVKM. V lost 4 bases and J lost 8, with 12 bases in between. The CDR3 loop spans 13 amino acids. In nucleotides, the CDR3 is TGTGCCAGCAGTTCAGGGATGGTTTATGAGCAGTTCTTC. This sequence encodes CASSSGMVYEQFF.

With respect to this clone: Other DNA sequences in this specimen translate into the identical CDR3. The chain is built from TRBV2 and TRBJ2-5; D unresolved. The V gene lost 1 base and the J gene lost 5 bases, with 2 bases spanning the gap. CDR3 length: 11 amino acids. Germline CDR1 and CDR2: SNHLY and FYNNEI. Here the CDR3 reads CASSEGETQYF. The CDR3 coding sequence is TGTGCCAGCAGTGAAGGGGAGACCCAGTACTTC.

This chain connects TRBV5-6 to TRBJ1-1; D is unresolved. V lost 0 bases, J lost 4 bases, and 10 bases lay in between. This CDR3 region has 14 residues. Germline assignment: CDR1 SGHDT and CDR2 YYEEEE. This chain's CDR3 is CASSLDLSSTEAFF. As DNA, the CDR3 is TGTGCCAGCAGCTTGGACTTGTCGAGCACTGAAGCTTTCTTT.